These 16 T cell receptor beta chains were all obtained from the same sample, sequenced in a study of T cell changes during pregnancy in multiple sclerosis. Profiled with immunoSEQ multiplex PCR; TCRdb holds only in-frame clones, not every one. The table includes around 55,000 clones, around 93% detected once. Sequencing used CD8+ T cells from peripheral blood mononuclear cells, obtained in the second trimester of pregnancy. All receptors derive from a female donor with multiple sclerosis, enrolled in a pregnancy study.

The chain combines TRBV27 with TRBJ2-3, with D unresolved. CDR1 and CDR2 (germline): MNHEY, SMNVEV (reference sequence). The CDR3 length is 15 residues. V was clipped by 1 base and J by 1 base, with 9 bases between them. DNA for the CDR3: TGTGCCAGCAGTTTATACGTGTCGGGCACAGATACGCAGTATTTT. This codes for CASSLYVSGTDTQYF.

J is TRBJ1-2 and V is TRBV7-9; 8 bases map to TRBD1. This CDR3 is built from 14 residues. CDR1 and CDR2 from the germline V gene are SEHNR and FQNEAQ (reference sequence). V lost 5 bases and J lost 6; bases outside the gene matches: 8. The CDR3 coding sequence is TGTGCCAGCAGCCCAGTGACAGGGGAGAATGGCTACACCTTC. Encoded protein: CASSPVTGENGYTF.

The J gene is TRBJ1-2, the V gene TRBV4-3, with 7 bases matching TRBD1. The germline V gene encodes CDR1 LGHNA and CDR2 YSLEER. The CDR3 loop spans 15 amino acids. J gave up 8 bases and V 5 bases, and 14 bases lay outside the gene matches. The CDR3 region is CASSSSDDRVVGYTF. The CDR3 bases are TGCGCCAGCAGCAGCAGTGACGACAGGGTTGTAGGCTACACCTTC.

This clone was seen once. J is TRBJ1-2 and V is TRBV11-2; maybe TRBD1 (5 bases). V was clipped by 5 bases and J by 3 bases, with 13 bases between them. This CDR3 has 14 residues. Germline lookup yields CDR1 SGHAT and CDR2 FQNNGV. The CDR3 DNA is TGTGCCAGCAGCCACCCCGGGGGATACTATGGCTACACCTTC. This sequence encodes CASSHPGGYYGYTF. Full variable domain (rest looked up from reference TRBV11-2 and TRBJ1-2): EAGVAQSPRYKIIEKRQSVAFWCNPISGHATLYWYQQILGQGPKLLIQFQNNGVVDDSQLPKDRFSAERLKGVDSTLKIQPAKLEDSAVYLCASSHPGGYYGYTFGSGTRLTVV.

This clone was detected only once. The CDR3 coding sequence is TGTGCCAGCAGTGACCGCAGGACAGGGCTTGAAGCTTTCTTT. Its translation is CASSDRRTGLEAFF. This sequence joins TRBV6-4 and TRBJ1-1, with 8 bases lining up with TRBD1. Trimming removed 2 bases from V and 7 bases from J; junction bases left unmatched: 6. There are 14 residues in the CDR3. The germline gives CDR1 MRHNA, CDR2 SNTAGT.

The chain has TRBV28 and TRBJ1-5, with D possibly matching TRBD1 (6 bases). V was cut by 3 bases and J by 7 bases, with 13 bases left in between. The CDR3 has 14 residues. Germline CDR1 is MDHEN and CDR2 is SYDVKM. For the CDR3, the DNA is TGTGCCAGCAGTTTGTTACAGGGTCGGCAGCCCCAGCATTTT. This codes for CASSLLQGRQPQHF.

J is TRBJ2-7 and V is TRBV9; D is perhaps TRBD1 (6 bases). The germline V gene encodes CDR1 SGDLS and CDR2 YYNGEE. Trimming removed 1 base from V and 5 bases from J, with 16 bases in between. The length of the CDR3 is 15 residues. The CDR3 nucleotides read TGTGCCAGCAGCGTAAATCAGGGGATTGTGGACGAGCAGTACTTC. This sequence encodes CASSVNQGIVDEQYF.

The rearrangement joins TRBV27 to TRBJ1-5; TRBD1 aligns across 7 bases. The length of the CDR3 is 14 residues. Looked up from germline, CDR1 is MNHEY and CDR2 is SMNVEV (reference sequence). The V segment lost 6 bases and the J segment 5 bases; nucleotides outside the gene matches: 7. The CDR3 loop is CASSIRDSYQPQHF. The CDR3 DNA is TGTGCCAGCAGCATCCGGGACAGCTATCAGCCCCAGCATTTT.

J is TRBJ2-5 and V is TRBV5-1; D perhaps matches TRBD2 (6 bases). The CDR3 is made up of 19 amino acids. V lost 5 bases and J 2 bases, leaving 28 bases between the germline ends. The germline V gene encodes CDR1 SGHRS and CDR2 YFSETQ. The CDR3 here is CASRSVHSLPGEKQETQYF. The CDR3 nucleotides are TGCGCCAGCAGATCAGTGCATAGCCTACCGGGAGAAAAACAAGAGACCCAGTACTTC.

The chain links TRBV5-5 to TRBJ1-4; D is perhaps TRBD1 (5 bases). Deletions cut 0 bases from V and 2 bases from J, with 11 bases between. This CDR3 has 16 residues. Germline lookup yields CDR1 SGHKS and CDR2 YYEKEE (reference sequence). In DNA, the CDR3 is TGTGCCAGCAGCTTGGAGGGGCTGGGGACTAATGAAAAACTGTTTTTT. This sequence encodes CASSLEGLGTNEKLFF.

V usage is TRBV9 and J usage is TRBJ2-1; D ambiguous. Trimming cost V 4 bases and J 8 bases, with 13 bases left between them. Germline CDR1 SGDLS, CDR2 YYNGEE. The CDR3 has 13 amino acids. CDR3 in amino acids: CASSPPEIDEQFF. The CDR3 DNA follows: TGTGCCAGCAGCCCCCCAGAAATCGATGAGCAGTTCTTC.

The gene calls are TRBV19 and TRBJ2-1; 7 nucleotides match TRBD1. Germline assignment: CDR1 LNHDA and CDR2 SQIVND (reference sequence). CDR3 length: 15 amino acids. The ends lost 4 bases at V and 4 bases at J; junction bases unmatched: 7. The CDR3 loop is CASSKQGNGYNEQFF. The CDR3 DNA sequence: TGTGCCAGTAGTAAACAGGGGAATGGATACAATGAGCAGTTCTTC.

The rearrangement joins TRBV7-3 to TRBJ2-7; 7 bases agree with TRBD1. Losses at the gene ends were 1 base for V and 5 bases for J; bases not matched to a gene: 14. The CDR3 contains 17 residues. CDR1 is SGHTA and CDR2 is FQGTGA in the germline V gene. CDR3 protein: CASSLKGPGQVGDEQYF. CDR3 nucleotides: TGTGCCAGCAGCTTAAAAGGACCAGGACAGGTTGGGGACGAGCAGTACTTC.

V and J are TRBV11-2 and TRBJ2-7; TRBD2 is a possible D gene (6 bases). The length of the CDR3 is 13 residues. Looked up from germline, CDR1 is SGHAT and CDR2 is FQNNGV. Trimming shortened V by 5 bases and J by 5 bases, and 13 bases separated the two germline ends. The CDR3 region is CASSGGTPHEQYF. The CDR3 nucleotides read TGTGCCAGCAGCGGGGGGACCCCCCACGAGCAGTACTTC.

CDR3 protein: CASSVGGGRLLGLSGYTF. As DNA, the CDR3 is TGTGCCAGCAGCGTAGGCGGGGGGCGCTTATTGGGTTTATCGGGCTACACCTTC. The chain links TRBV9 to TRBJ1-2; TRBD1 might be the D (6 bases). The CDR3 sequence is 18 residues long. Germline assignment: CDR1 SGDLS and CDR2 YYNGEE. V was trimmed by 0 bases and J by 8 bases, leaving 26 bases between them.

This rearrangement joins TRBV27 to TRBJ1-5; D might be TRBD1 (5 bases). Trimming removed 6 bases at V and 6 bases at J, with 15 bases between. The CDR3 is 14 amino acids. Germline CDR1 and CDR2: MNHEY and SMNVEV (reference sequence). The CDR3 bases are TGTGCCAGCAGCCCAACAGGCCCTGGTCAGCCCCAGCATTTT. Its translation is CASSPTGPGQPQHF.